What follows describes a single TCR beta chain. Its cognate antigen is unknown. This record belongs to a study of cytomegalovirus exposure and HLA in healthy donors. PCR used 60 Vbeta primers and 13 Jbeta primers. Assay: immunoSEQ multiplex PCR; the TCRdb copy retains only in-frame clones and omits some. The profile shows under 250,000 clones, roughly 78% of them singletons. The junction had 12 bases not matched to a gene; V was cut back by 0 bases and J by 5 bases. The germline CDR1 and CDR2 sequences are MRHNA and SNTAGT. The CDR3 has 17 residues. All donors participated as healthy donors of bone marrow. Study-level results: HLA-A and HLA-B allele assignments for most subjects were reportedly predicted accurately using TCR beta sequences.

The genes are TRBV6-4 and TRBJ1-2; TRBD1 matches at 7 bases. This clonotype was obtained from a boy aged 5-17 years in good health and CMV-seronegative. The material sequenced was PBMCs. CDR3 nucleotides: TGTGCCAGCAGTGACTCCTTCGACAGGGACCGACTTTATGGCTACACCTTC. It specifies CASSDSFDRDRLYGYTF.